This T cell receptor (beta chain) was observed in a study of OX40 agonist ivuxolimab in advanced cancers. Study-level results: Researchers report that CD8+ T cells had, on average, more expanded clones than CD4+.

Remarks on this clone: Its matching antigen is unknown.

Measured with immunoSEQ multiplex PCR; TCRdb has only the in-frame clones, and not every one. The sample lists fewer than 95,000 clones; approximately 80% were seen once. This CDR3 has 15 residues. Germline assignment: CDR1 MNHNY and CDR2 SVGAGI (reference sequence). The V end was cut by 5 bases, the J end by 6 bases, with 16 bases between. The receptor comes from an adult with an advanced solid tumor such as melanoma, head and neck, liver or kidney cancer. The chain couples TRBV6-6 to TRBJ1-4; D unclear. The material sequenced was CD4+ or CD8+ T cells sorted from blood, taken in a trial of the OX40 agonist ivuxolimab. CDR3 residues: CASSDRTRKDEKLFF. In DNA form, the CDR3 reads TGTGCCAGCAGTGACCGTACACGAAAGGATGAAAAACTGTTTTTT.